This passage covers 12 T cell receptor beta chains from one sample sequenced in a study of blood T cell repertoires in COVID-19. Assay: immunoSEQ multiplex PCR; the TCRdb copy retains only in-frame clones and omits some. Counted here are about 410,000 clones, approximately 89% occurring once; the ten biggest clones make up 1.5% to 1.7%. Sample: peripheral blood. These receptors originate from a woman aged 40 to 49 with COVID-19, enrolled during active disease.

This chain links TRBV6-6 with TRBJ1-1, with TRBD1 as a possible D gene (6 bases). The germline V gene encodes CDR1 MNHNY and CDR2 SVGAGI (reference sequence). The V end was cut by 2 bases, the J end by 5 bases, with 12 bases between. This CDR3 is 14 amino acids long. The CDR3 spells CASSYQQGSTEAFF. The CDR3 DNA reads TGTGCCAGCAGTTACCAACAGGGATCAACTGAAGCTTTCTTT.

V gene TRBV5-1 combines with J gene TRBJ2-7; 14 bases agree with TRBD2. After removal of 3 bases from V and 4 bases from J, the junction contained 6 bases not matched to a gene. Germline values: CDR1 SGHRS, CDR2 YFSETQ. This CDR3 is built from 16 residues. Here the CDR3 reads CASSSWTSGGWYEQYF. DNA of the CDR3: TGCGCCAGCAGCTCCTGGACTAGCGGGGGGTGGTACGAGCAGTACTTC.

This sequence joins TRBV19 and TRBJ1-5; 8 nucleotides line up with TRBD1. The length of the CDR3 is 16 residues. Germline values: CDR1 LNHDA, CDR2 SQIVND (reference sequence). The V and J ends lost 5 bases and 4 bases, in that order; junction bases with no gene match: 10. CDR3: CASSLFLDRANQPQHF. The CDR3 DNA sequence: TGTGCCAGTAGTTTGTTCCTGGACAGGGCGAATCAGCCCCAGCATTTT.

The chain employs TRBV29-1 and TRBJ1-5, with 11 bases identical to TRBD1. CDR1 is SQVTM, CDR2 ANQGSEA, per germline. The ends lost 6 bases at V and 6 bases at J; junction bases unmatched: 7. This CDR3 region has 14 residues. CDR3 DNA: TGCAGCGTCGCGGACAGGGGGCTCGGTCAGCCCCAGCATTTT. This gives the protein CSVADRGLGQPQHF.

Remarks on this clone: In the same sample, other DNA sequences code for this CDR3. This chain uses TRBV29-1 with TRBJ1-1, with a tentative D call TRBD1 (5 bases). The CDR3 has 13 amino acids. The germline V gene has CDR1 SQVTM and CDR2 ANQGSEA. V was cut by 3 bases and J by 4 bases, with 12 bases left in between. In nucleotides, the CDR3 is TGCAGCGTTGAGGTAGGGGTAGGCACTGAAGCTTTCTTT. The encoded protein is CSVEVGVGTEAFF.

This clone was seen only once. The chain joins TRBV29-1 to TRBJ1-2; possible D gene TRBD1, 6 bases. Trimming pared 4 bases from V and 8 bases from J, leaving 20 bases between. CDR1 and CDR2 (germline): SQVTM, ANQGSEA. The length of the CDR3 is 14 residues. The CDR3 DNA follows: TGCAGCGTTGCTAATACAGGGAAGGGTCGGGGCTACACCTTC. The encoded protein is CSVANTGKGRGYTF.

The chain has TRBV4-2 and TRBJ1-4; 9 positions agree with TRBD1. This CDR3 is 18 amino acids long. V lost 2 bases, J lost 8 bases, and 15 bases stayed unmatched. Germline values: CDR1 LGHNA, CDR2 YNFKEQ. The CDR3 nucleotides are TGTGCCAGCAGCCAACCGACAGGGGGGGCAGGGGCAGGGGAAAAACTGTTTTTT. Amino acid sequence: CASSQPTGGAGAGEKLFF.

The chain's CDR3 is CASSQWDRRRAGANVLTF. CDR3 coding DNA: TGTGCCAGCAGCCAATGGGACAGGCGGCGGGCTGGGGCCAACGTCCTGACTTTC. The chain recombines TRBV7-9 with TRBJ2-6; 8 bases line up with TRBD1. The CDR3 runs 18 residues. V was pared by 5 bases and J by 2 bases, with 11 bases of the junction left unmatched. Germline CDR1 SEHNR, CDR2 FQNEAQ (reference sequence).

The chain has TRBV6-2 or TRBV6-3 and TRBJ1-3, with TRBD1 matching over 8 bases. The CDR3 is made up of 16 amino acids. Germline lookup yields CDR1 MNHEY and CDR2 SVGEGT. The V segment lost 6 bases and the J segment 3 bases; nucleotides outside the gene matches: 10. The CDR3 loop is CASSDRPGGNGNTIYF. The CDR3 coding sequence is TGTGCCAGCAGCGACCGGCCAGGGGGCAATGGAAACACCATATATTTT.

This chain joins TRBV6-4 and TRBJ1-6, with a tentative D call TRBD1 (5 bases). CDR1 is MRHNA, CDR2 SNTAGT, per germline. V lost 4 bases, J lost 5 bases, and 12 bases lay in between. The CDR3 totals 15 residues. CDR3 coding DNA: TGTGCCAGCAGTGCGCAGGGTGCCGATAATTCACCCCTCCACTTT. This encodes CASSAQGADNSPLHF.

The rearrangement links TRBV9 to TRBJ2-7, with 7 bases aligning to TRBD2. In germline, CDR1 is SGDLS, CDR2 YYNGEE. The CDR3 is 15 residues long. Trimming at V came to 4 bases and at J to 6 bases, leaving 13 bases not matched to a gene. CDR3 DNA sequence: TGTGCCAGCAGCCCGCCGGACATTGGCGGGGGCGAGCAGTACTTC. Protein: CASSPPDIGGGEQYF.

The CDR3 region is CSANPPGLAGGTSTDTQYF. The CDR3 DNA follows: TGCAGCGCCAACCCCCCGGGGCTAGCGGGGGGTACTAGCACAGATACGCAGTATTTT. V and J are TRBV29-1 and TRBJ2-3; 11 bases match TRBD2. After removal of 7 bases from V and 0 bases from J, the junction contained 18 bases not matched to a gene. Germline V lookup: CDR1 SQVTM, CDR2 ANQGSEA. CDR3 length: 19 residues.